This entry features one T cell receptor beta chain sequence. The antigen remains unidentified. The survey-level immunoSEQ assay was used. Libraries were prepared by immunoSEQ multiplex PCR; TCRdb keeps only in-frame clonotypes and omits some of them. The sample has around 100,000 clones; 60% to 80% are singletons. The data belong to a study of fetal regulatory T cell absence and autoimmunity. Study summary: The IPEX patients lacked clinical diabetes but had exocrine pancreas autoimmunity.

Germline V CDR1 and CDR2: MNHEY, SMNVEV (reference sequence). This CDR3 comprises 14 residues. Trimming shortened V by 0 bases and J by 6 bases, and 11 bases separated the two germline ends. General observations from the study: Compared with cord blood, pancreas showed oligoclonal TCR enrichment, some clones over 80-fold. Pancreas and cord blood did not differ much in TRB family usage.

The receptor comes from a male donor with IPEX syndrome. What was sequenced was pancreas tissue. This chain joins TRBV27 and TRBJ1-1; D call uncertain. The CDR3 region has the DNA TGTGCCAGCAGTTTATCCCGACGGTTCCCTGAAGCTTTCTTT. Protein product: CASSLSRRFPEAFF.